The TCR beta chain under discussion was sequenced for a study of post-analysis software for immune sequencing data. Study details: Disease courses included relapsing-remitting, secondary progressive and progressive-relapsing multiple sclerosis.

This clonotype was picked up a small number of times. Its antigen is undetermined. V was clipped by 7 bases and J by 7 bases, with 16 bases between them. The CDR3 runs 13 residues. The germline CDR1 and CDR2 sequences are MDHEN and SYDVKM. Tagging with unique molecular identifiers was a feature of the TCR beta cDNA libraries. Input amounts of roughly 0.9 to 10 million T cells were used. These gave roughly 0.5 million cDNA molecules, so each molecule approximated one T cell. TCRdb independently ran MiXCR on the PCR reads; one entry per CDR3 protein. The sample has about 540,000 distinct CDR3 sequences, approximately 31% seen once. Whole-study results and caveats: A few TRBV segments occurring more often in patients than controls included TRBV5-6, TRBV5-1 and TRBV20-1. Among multiple sclerosis patients, normalized Chao1 diversity was significantly below that of controls.

This chain joins TRBV28 and TRBJ2-5, with unresolved D. The receptor comes from a girl aged 2-17 years with multiple sclerosis. Sequenced sample: blood. CDR3 sequence (DNA): TGTGCCAGCAACCTGGACCCTGGAGTGACCCAGTACTTC. Its protein is CASNLDPGVTQYF.